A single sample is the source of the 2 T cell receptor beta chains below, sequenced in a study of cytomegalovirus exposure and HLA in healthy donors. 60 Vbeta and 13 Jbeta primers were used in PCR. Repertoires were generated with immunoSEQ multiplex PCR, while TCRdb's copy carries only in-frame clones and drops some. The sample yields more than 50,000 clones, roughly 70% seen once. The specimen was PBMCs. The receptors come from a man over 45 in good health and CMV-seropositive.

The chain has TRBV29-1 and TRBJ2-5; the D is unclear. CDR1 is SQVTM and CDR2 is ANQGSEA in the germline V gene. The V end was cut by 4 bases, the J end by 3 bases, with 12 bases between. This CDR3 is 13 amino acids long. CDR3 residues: CSVARYREETQYF. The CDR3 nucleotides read TGCAGCGTTGCCCGGTACCGTGAAGAGACCCAGTACTTC.

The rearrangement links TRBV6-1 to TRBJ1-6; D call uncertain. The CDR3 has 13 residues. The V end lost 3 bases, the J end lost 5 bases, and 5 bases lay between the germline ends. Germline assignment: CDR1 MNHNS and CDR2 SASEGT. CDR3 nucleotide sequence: TGTGCCAGCAGTGACTCGGATAATTCACCCCTCCACTTT. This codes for CASSDSDNSPLHF.